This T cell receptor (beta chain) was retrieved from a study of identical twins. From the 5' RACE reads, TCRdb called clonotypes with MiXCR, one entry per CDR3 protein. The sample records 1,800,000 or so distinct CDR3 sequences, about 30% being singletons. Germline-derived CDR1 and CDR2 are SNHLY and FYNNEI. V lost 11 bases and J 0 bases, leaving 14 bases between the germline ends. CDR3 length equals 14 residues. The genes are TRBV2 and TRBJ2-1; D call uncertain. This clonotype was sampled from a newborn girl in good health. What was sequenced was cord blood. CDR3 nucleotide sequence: TGTGCCTCTAGGGCGAACAGCTCCTACAATGAGCAGTTCTTC. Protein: CASRANSSYNEQFF.